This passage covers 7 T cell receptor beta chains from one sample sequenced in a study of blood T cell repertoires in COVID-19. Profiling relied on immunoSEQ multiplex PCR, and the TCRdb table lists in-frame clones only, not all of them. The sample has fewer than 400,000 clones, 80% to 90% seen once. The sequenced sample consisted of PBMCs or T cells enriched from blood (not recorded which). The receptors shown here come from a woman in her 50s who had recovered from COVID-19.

CDR3 nucleotides: TGTGCCACCAGTGGGCGACAGGGCCTAAATCAGCCCCAGCATTTT. This encodes CATSGRQGLNQPQHF. V is TRBV24-1 and J is TRBJ1-5; 7 bases line up with TRBD1. The CDR3 covers 15 residues. The V gene end was trimmed by 5 bases and the J gene end by 4 bases; junction bases not matched to a gene: 7. Germline values: CDR1 KGHDR, CDR2 SFDVKD.

The chain's CDR3 is CASSDDWSPYNEQFF. The CDR3 nucleotides are TGCGCCAGCAGCGACGACTGGAGCCCCTACAATGAGCAGTTCTTC. This chain uses TRBV4-3 with TRBJ2-1; D remains ambiguous. Trimming left V 5 bases short and J 2 bases short, with 13 bases between. This CDR3 has 15 amino acids. Germline V gene lookup returns CDR1 LGHNA and CDR2 YSLEER.

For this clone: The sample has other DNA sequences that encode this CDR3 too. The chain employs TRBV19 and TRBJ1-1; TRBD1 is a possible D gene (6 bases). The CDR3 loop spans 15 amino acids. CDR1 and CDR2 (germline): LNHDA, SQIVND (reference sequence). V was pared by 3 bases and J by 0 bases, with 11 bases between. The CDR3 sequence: CASSIGQGMNTEAFF. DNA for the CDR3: TGTGCCAGTAGTATCGGGCAGGGGATGAACACTGAAGCTTTCTTT.

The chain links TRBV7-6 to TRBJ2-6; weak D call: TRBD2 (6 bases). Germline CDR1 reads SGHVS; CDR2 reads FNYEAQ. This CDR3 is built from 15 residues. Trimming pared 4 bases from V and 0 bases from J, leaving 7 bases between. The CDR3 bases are TGTGCCAGCAGCTCGGGGGTCTCTGGGGCCAACGTCCTGACTTTC. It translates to CASSSGVSGANVLTF.

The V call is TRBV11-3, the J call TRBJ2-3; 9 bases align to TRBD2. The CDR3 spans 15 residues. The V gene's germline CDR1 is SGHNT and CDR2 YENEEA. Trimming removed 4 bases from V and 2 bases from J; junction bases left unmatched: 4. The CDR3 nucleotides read TGTGCCAGCAGCTGGCGGGGGGGTGACACAGATACGCAGTATTTT. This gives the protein CASSWRGGDTDTQYF.

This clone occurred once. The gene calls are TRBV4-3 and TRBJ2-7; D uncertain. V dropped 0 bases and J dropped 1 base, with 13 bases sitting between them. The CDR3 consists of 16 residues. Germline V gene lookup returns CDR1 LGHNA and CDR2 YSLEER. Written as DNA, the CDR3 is TGCGCCAGCAGCCAAGATGCCGGCGCGACTTCCTACGAGCAGTACTTC. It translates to CASSQDAGATSYEQYF.

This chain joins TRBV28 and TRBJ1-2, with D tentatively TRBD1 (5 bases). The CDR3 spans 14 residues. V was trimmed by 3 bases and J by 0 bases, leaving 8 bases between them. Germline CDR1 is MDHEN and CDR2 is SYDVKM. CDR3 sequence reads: CASSFGRANYGYTF. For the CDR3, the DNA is TGTGCCAGCAGTTTTGGCAGGGCTAACTATGGCTACACCTTC.